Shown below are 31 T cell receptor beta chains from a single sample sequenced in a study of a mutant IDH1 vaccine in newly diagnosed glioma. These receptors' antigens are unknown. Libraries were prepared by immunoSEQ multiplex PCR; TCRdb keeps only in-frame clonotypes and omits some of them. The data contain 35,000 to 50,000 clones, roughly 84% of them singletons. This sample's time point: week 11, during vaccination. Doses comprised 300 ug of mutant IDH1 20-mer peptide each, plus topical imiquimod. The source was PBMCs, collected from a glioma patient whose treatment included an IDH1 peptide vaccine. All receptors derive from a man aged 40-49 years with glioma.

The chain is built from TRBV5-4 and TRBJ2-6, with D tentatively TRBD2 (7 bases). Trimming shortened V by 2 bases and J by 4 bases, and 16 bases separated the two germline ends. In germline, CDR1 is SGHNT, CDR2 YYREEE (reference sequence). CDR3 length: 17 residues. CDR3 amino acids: CASSFGGLTGGANVLTF. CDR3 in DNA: TGTGCCAGCAGCTTCGGGGGGCTGACGGGAGGGGCCAACGTCCTGACTTTC. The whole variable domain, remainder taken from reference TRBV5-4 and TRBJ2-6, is ETGVTQSPTHLIKTRGQQVTLRCSSQSGHNTVSWYQQALGQGPQFIFQYYREEENGRGNFPPRFSGLQFPNYSSELNVNALELDDSALYLCASSFGGLTGGANVLTFGAGSRLTVL.

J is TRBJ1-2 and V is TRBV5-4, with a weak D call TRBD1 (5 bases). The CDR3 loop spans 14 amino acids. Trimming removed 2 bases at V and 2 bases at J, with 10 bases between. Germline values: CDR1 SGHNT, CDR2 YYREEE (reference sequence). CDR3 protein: CASSFRDLNYGYTF. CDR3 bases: TGTGCCAGCAGCTTCCGGGACTTAAACTATGGCTACACCTTC. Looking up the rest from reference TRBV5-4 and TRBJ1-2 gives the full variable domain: ETGVTQSPTHLIKTRGQQVTLRCSSQSGHNTVSWYQQALGQGPQFIFQYYREEENGRGNFPPRFSGLQFPNYSSELNVNALELDDSALYLCASSFRDLNYGYTFGSGTRLTVV.

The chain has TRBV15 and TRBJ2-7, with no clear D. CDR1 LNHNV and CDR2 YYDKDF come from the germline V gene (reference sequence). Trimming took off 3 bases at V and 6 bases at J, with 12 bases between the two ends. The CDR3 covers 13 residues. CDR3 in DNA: TGTGCCACCAGCAGGGACGGTGGTAGCGAGCAGTACTTC. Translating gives CATSRDGGSEQYF.

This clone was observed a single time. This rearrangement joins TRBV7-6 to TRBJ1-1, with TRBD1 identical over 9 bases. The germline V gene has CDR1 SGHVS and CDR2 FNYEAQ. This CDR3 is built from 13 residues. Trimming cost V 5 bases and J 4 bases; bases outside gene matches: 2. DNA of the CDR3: TGTGCCAGCAGCGCGGACAGGGGCACTGAAGCTTTCTTT. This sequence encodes CASSADRGTEAFF.

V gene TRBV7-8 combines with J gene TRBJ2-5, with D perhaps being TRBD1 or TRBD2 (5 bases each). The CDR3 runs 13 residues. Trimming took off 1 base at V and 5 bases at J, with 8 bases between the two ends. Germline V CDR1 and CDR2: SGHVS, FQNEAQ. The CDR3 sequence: CASSLGRDETQYF. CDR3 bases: TGTGCCAGCAGCTTAGGCAGGGACGAGACCCAGTACTTC.

Written as DNA, the CDR3 is TGTGCCAGCAGAACCCAGGGGGGAGGAGATACGCAGTATTTT. Protein product: CASRTQGGGDTQYF. The chain carries TRBV6-5 and TRBJ2-3; D might be TRBD1 (7 bases). Trimming took 6 bases from V and 5 from J, leaving 15 bases between them. CDR1 and CDR2 from the germline V gene are MNHEY and SVGAGI. The CDR3 spans 14 residues.

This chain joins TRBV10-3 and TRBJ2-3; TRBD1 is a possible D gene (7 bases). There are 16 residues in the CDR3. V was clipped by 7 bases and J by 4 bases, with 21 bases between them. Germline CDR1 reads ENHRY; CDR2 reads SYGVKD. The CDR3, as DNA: TGTGCCATCACACGCGGGGCAGGGGGAGTTGCAGATACGCAGTATTTT. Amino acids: CAITRGAGGVADTQYF.

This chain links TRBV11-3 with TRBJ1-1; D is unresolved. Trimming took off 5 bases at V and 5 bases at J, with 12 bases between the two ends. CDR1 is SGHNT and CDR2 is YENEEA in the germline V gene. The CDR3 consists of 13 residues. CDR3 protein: CASSPGLWTEAFF. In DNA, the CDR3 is TGTGCCAGCAGCCCCGGTCTGTGGACTGAAGCTTTCTTT.

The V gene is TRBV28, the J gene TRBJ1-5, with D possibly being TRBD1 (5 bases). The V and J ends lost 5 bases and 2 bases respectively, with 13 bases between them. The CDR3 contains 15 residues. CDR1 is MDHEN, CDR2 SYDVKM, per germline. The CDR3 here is CASSTPTGGNQPQHF. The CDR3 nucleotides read TGTGCCAGCAGTACGCCCACGGGGGGCAATCAGCCCCAGCATTTT.

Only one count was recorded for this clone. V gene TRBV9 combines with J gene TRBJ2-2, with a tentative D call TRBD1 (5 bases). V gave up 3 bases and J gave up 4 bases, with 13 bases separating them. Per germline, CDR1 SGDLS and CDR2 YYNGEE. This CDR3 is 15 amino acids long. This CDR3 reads CASSGAGRSTGELFF. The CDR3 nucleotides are TGTGCCAGCAGCGGGGCAGGGCGGTCCACCGGGGAGCTGTTTTTT.

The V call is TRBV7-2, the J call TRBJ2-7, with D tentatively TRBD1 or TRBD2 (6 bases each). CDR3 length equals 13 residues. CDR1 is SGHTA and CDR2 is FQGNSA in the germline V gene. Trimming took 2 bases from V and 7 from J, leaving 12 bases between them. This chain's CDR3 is CASSLNTGREQYF. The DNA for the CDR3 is TGTGCCAGCAGCTTAAATACAGGGAGGGAGCAGTACTTC.

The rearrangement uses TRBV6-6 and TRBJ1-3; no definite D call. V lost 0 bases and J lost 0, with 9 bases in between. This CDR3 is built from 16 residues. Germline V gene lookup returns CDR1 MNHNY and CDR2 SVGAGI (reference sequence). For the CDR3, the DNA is TGTGCCAGCAGTTACTCGAGAGGAGCCTCTGGAAACACCATATATTTT. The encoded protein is CASSYSRGASGNTIYF.

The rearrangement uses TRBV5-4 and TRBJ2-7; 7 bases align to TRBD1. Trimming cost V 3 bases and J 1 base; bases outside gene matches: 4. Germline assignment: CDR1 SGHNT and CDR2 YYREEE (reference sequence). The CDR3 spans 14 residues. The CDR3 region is CASSYRDSSYEQYF. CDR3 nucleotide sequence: TGTGCCAGCAGCTACCGGGACAGTTCCTACGAGCAGTACTTC.

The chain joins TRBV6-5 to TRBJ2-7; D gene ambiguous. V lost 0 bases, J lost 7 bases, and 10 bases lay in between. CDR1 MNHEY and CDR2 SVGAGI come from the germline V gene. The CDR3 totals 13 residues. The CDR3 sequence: CASSYSAYREQYF. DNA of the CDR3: TGTGCCAGCAGTTACTCTGCGTATAGGGAGCAGTACTTC.

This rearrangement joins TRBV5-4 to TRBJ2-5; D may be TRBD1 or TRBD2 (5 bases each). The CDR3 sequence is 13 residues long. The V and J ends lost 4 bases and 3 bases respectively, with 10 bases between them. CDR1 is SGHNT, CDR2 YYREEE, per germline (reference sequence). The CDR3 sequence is CASSGDGKETQYF. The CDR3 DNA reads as TGTGCCAGCAGCGGGGACGGGAAAGAGACCCAGTACTTC.

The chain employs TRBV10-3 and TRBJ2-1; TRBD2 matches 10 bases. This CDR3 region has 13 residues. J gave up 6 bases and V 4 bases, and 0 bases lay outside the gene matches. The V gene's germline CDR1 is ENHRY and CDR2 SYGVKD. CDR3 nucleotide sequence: TGTGCCATCAGTGGGACTAGCGGCAATGAGCAGTTCTTC. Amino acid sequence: CAISGTSGNEQFF.

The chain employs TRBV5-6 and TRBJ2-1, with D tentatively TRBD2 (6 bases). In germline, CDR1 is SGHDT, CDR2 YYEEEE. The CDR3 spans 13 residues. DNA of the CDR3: TGTGCTACAGGAGGGGTTCGGTACAATGAGCAGTTCTTC. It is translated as CATGGVRYNEQFF.

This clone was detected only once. CDR3 sequence: CASRSPRAGSYGYTF. The CDR3 DNA sequence: TGTGCCAGCCGATCTCCTCGGGCAGGGAGCTATGGCTACACCTTC. This chain uses TRBV11-2 with TRBJ1-2, with a tentative D call TRBD1 (5 bases). Germline CDR1 and CDR2: SGHAT and FQNNGV. The V gene lost 8 bases and the J gene lost 4 bases, with 20 bases spanning the gap. The CDR3 is 15 amino acids.

The CDR3 reads CASSKTNEAFF. The CDR3 region has the DNA TGTGCCAGTAGTAAGACGAATGAAGCTTTCTTT. This sequence joins TRBV19 and TRBJ1-1, with D unresolved. In germline, CDR1 is LNHDA, CDR2 SQIVND (reference sequence). The CDR3 is 11 residues long. V lost 4 bases and J lost 7, with 7 bases in between.

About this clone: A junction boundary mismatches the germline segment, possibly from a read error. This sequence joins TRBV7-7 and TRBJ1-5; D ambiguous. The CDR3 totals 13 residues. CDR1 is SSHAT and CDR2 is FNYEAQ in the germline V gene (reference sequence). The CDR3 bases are TGTGCTAGCAGCTTAACTATTAATCAGCCCCAGCATTTT. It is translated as CASSLTINQPQHF.

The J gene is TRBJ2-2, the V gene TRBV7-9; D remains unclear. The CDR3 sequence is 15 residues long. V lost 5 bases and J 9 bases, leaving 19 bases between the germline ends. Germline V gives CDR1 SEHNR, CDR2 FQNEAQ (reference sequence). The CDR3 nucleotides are TGTGCCAGCAGCCTCATAGCTCGACCGACCTGGGAGCTGTTTTTT. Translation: CASSLIARPTWELFF.

CDR3 nucleotides: TGTGCCGCTCAGTCGGGCGGTATGAACACTGAAGCTTTCTTT. It codes for CAAQSGGMNTEAFF. V usage is TRBV28 and J usage is TRBJ1-1; D is ambiguous. Between the trimmed V and J ends, which lost 11 bases and 0 bases, there was a span of 16 bases. Germline values: CDR1 MDHEN, CDR2 SYDVKM. The CDR3 length is 14 residues.

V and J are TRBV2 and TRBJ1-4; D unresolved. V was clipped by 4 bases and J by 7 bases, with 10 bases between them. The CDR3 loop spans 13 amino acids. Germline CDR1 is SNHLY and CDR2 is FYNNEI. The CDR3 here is CASSAGWSEKLFF. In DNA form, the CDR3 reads TGTGCCAGCAGTGCGGGATGGAGTGAAAAACTGTTTTTT. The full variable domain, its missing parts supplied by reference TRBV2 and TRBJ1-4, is EPEVTQTPSHQVTQMGQEVILRCVPISNHLYFYWYRQILGQKVEFLVSFYNNEISEKSEIFDDQFSVERPDGSNFTLKIRSTKLEDSAMYFCASSAGWSEKLFFGSGTQLSVL.

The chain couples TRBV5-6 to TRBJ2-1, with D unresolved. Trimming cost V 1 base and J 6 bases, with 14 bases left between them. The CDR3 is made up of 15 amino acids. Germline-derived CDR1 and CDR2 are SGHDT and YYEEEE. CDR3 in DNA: TGTGCCAGCAGCTTGAGACCGCTAATGGGCAATGAGCAGTTCTTC. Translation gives CASSLRPLMGNEQFF. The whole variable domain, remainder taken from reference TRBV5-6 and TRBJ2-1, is DAGVTQSPTHLIKTRGQQVTLRCSPKSGHDTVSWYQQALGQGPQFIFQYYEEEERQRGNFPDRFSGHQFPNYSSELNVNALLLGDSALYLCASSLRPLMGNEQFFGPGTRLTVL.

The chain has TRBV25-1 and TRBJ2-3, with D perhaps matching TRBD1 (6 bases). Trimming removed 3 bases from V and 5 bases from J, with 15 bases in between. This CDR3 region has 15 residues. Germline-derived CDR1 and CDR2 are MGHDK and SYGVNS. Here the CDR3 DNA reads TGTGCCAGCAGTGATAAACAGGGCCTCCAAGATACGCAGTATTTT. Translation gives CASSDKQGLQDTQYF.

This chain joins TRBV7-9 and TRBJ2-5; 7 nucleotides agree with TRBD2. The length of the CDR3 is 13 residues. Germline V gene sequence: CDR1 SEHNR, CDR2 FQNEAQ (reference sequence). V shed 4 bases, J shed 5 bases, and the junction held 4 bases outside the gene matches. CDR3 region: CASSSTGGETQYF. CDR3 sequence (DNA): TGTGCCAGCAGCTCAACCGGGGGGGAGACCCAGTACTTC.

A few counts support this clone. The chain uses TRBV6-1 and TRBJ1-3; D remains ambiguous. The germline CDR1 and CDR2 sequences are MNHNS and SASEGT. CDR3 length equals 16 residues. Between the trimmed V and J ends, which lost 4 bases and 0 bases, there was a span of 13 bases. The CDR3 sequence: CASSVEDVHSGNTIYF. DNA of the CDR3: TGTGCCAGCAGTGTTGAGGACGTACACTCTGGAAACACCATATATTTT.

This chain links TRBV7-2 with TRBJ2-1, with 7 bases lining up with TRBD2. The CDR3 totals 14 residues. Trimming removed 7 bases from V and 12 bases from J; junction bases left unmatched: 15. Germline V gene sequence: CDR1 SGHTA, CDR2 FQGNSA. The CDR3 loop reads CASTPGEGKRGQFF. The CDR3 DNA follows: TGTGCCAGCACCCCCGGGGAGGGGAAGAGAGGGCAGTTCTTC.

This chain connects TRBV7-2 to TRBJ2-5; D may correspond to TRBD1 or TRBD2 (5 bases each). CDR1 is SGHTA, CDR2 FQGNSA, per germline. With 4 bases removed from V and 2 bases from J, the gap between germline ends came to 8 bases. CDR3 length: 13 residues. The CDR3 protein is CASSSGRQETQYF. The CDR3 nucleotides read TGTGCCAGCAGCTCGGGACGGCAAGAGACCCAGTACTTC.

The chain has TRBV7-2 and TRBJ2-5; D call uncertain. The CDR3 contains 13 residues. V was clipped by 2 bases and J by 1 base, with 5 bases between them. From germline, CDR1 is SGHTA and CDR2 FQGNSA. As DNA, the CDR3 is TGTGCCAGCAGCTTAAGCAGCCAAGAGACCCAGTACTTC. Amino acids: CASSLSSQETQYF.

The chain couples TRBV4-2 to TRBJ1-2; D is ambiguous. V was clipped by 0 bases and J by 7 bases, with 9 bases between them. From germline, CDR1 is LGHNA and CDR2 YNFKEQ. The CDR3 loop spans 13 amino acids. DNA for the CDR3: TGTGCCAGCAGCCAAGAAAAGACCGCTGGCTACACCTTC. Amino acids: CASSQEKTAGYTF.